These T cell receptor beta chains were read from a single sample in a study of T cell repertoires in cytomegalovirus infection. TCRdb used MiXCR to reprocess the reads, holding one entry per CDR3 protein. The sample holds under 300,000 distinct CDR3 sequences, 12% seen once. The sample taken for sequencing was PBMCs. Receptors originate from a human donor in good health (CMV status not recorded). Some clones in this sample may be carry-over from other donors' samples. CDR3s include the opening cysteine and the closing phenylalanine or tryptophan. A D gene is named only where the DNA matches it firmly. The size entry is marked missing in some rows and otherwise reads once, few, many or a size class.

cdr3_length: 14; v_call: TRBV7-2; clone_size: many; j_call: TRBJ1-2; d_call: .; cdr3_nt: TGTGCCAGCAGCCCGGGACCCGCTAACTATGGCTACACCTTC; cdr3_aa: CASSPGPANYGYTF
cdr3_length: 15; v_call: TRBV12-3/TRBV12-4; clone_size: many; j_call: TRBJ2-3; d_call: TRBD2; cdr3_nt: TGTGCCAGCAGTTTAGCGGGAGGGCTCACAGATACGCAGTATTTT; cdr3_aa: CASSLAGGLTDTQYF
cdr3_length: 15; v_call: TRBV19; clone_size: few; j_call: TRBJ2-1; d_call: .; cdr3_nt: TGTGCCAGCCGAAGAAGCGGCCGTTCAGGCAATGAGCAGTTCTTC; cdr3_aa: CASRRSGRSGNEQFF
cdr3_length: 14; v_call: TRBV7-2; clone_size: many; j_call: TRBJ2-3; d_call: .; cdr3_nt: TGTGCCAGCAGCTGGGGCGGGAGCACAGATACGCAGTATTTT; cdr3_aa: CASSWGGSTDTQYF
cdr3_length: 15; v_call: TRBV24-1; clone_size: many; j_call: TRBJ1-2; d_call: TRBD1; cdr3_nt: TGTGCCACCAGTGATTCGGACAGGTCCCTCTATGGCTACACCTTC; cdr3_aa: CATSDSDRSLYGYTF
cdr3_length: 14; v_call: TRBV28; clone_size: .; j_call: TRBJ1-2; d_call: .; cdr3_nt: TGTGCCAGCAGCCCCCCCCCGCCGGGCTATGGCTACACCTTC; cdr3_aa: CASSPPPPGYGYTF
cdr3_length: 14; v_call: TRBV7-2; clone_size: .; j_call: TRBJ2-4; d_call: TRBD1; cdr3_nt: TGTGCCAGCGTTAGAGACAGGGTCCAAAACATTCAGTACTTC; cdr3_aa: CASVRDRVQNIQYF
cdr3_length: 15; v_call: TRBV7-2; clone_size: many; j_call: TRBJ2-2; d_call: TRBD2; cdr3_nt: TGTGCCAGCAGCCTGGGACTAGGAAGGAACGGGGAGCTGTTTTTT; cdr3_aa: CASSLGLGRNGELFF
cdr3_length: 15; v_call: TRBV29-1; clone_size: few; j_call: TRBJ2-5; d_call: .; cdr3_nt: TGCAGCGTTGAGGCCTCAAGGGGGGCAAGAGAGACCCAGTACTTC; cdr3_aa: CSVEASRGARETQYF
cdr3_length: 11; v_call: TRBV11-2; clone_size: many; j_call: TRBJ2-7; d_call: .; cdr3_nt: TGTGCCAGCAGCGTCCACTACGAGCAGTACTTC; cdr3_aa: CASSVHYEQYF
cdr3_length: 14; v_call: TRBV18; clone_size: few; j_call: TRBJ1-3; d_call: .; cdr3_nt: TGTGCCAGCTCACCGGGGAATGCTGGAAACACCATATATTTT; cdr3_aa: CASSPGNAGNTIYF
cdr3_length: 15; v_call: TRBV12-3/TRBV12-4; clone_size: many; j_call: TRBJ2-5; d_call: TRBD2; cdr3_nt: TGTGCCAGCAGTTCCCCGACTAGCGGGGAAGAGACCCAGTACTTC; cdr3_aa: CASSSPTSGEETQYF
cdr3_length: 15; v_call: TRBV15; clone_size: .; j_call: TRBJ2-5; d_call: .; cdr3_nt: TGTGCCACCAGCAGAGATCCCGCGGGTAGGGAGACCCAGTACTTC; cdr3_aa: CATSRDPAGRETQYF
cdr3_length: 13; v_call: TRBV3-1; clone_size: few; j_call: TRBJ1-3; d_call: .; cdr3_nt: TGTGCCAGCAGCACCCCCGAGGGAAACACCATATATTTT; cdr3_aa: CASSTPEGNTIYF
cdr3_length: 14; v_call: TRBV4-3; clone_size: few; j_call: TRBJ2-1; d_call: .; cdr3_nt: TGCGCCAGCAGCCAAGTGAGGGGAGACAATGAGCAGTTCTTC; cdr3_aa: CASSQVRGDNEQFF
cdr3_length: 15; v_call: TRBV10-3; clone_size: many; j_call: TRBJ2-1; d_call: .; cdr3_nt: TGTGCCATCAACGCCGACTCGAGCTCCTACAATGAGCAGTTCTTC; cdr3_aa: CAINADSSSYNEQFF
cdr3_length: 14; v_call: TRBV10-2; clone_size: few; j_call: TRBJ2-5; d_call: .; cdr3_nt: TGCGCCAGCAGGGGGATTGGGGACCAAGAGACCCAGTACTTC; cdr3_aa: CASRGIGDQETQYF
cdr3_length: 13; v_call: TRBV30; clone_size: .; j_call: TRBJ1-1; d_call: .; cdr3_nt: TGTGCCTCGACGGCAGGGGCCATTACTGAAGCTTTCTTT; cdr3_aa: CASTAGAITEAFF